This T cell receptor beta chain was sequenced during a study of blood T cell repertoires in COVID-19. At the level of the study: Italy, Spain and the United States were the sources of the convalescent and acute COVID-19 samples.

This CDR3 comprises 15 residues. CDR1 and CDR2 (germline): SGHAT, FQDESV (reference sequence). The V end was cut by 3 bases, the J end by 1 base, with 12 bases between. In the source study's methods: For nucleated cells, counts were estimated from reference gene primer amplification. Generated by immunoSEQ multiplex PCR, the TCRdb table keeps only in-frame clones and is missing some. That table furnishes V, J and clone size, whereas the DNA furnished D and trimming. The sample includes 150,000 to 250,000 clones, about 93% of them seen just once. Sequencing was done on a sample of peripheral blood. The chain links TRBV11-1 to TRBJ1-1; no definite D call. The clonotype originates from a young man with COVID-19, enrolled during active disease. The CDR3 DNA follows: TGTGCCAGCAGCTTCATGGGCAGACCGAACACTGAAGCTTTCTTT. Its translation is CASSFMGRPNTEAFF. Looking up the rest from reference TRBV11-1 and TRBJ1-1 gives the full variable domain: EAEVAQSPRYKITEKSQAVAFWCDPISGHATLYWYRQILGQGPELLVQFQDESVVDDSQLPKDRFSAERLKGVDSTLKIQPAELGDSAMYLCASSFMGRPNTEAFFGQGTRLTVV.